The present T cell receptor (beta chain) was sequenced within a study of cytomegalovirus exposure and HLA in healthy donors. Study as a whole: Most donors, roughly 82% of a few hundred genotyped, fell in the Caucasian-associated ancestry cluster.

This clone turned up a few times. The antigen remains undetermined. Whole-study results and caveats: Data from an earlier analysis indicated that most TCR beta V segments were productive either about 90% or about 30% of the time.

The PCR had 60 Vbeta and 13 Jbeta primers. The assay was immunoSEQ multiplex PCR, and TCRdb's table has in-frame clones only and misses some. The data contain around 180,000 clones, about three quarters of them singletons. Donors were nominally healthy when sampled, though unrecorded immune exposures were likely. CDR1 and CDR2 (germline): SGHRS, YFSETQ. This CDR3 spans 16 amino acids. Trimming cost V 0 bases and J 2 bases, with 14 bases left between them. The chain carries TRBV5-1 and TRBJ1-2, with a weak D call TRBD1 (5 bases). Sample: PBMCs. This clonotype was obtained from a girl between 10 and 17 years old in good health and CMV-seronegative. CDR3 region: CASSLAATARNYGYTF. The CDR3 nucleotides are TGCGCCAGCAGCTTGGCGGCGACAGCCAGGAACTATGGCTACACCTTC.